Listed below are T cell receptor beta chains from one sample, sequenced in a study of blood T cell repertoires in COVID-19. TCRdb's table, derived via immunoSEQ multiplex PCR, lists solely in-frame clones and lacks some. The sample shows around 460,000 clones, approximately 90% of them seen only once. Material: peripheral blood. These receptors came from a man between 18 and 35 years old with COVID-19, enrolled during active disease. The CDR3 runs from the conserved cysteine through the conserved F or W. D genes are given only for firm matches. Size values are once, few and many counts, or a class for expanded clones, and some rows have none.

CDR3nt	CDR3aa	abundance	d_gene	v_gene	j_gene
TGTGCCTGGAGTTCTGTACAGGCCTCTGGGGCCAACGTCCTGACTTTC	CAWSSVQASGANVLTF	NA	NA	TRBV30	TRBJ2-6
TGTGCCAGCAGCTCCGAGATGGCCTACGAGCAGTACTTC	CASSSEMAYEQYF	NA	NA	TRBV7-9	TRBJ2-7
TGTGCCAGAACAGGGACGAACACCGGGGAGCTGTTTTTT	CARTGTNTGELFF	few	NA	TRBV2	TRBJ2-2
TGCGCCAGCAGCCAGGAAACAGGGGCTGATACGCAGTATTTT	CASSQETGADTQYF	NA	TRBD1	TRBV4-1	TRBJ2-3
TGTGCCAGCACCAACGGGGTGAACACTGAAGCTTTCTTT	CASTNGVNTEAFF	once	NA	TRBV6-5	TRBJ1-1
TGTGCCAGCAGTTACTCGTCCGTTGCAGATACGCAGTATTTT	CASSYSSVADTQYF	NA	NA	TRBV6-2/TRBV6-3	TRBJ2-3
TGTGCCAGCAGTCAACTACTAGCGGGGAGTGGGACCCAGTACTTC	CASSQLLAGSGTQYF	once	TRBD2	TRBV7-8	TRBJ2-5
TGTGCCAGCAGCTTAATTTCGGGGAGCTCCTACAATGAGCAGTTCTTC	CASSLISGSSYNEQFF	NA	NA	TRBV7-3	TRBJ2-1
TGTGCCACCAGTGACCGGGGAAGCGTTCAAGAGACCCAGTACTTC	CATSDRGSVQETQYF	NA	NA	TRBV24-1	TRBJ2-5
TGTGCCTGGAGTTTCGGTACCTACAATGAGCAGTTCTTC	CAWSFGTYNEQFF	NA	NA	TRBV30	TRBJ2-1
TGTGCCAGTAGTATAGGGACTAGCGCTCGACCGAGTTTT	CASSIGTSARPSF	NA	TRBD2	TRBV19	TRBJ2-3
TGTGCCAGCTCACCCCTAGCGGGAGTAGTTCTCGATGAGCAGTTCTTC	CASSPLAGVVLDEQFF	NA	TRBD2	TRBV18	TRBJ2-1
TGTGCCAGCAGCTTCCAGGGCGATACGCAGTATTTT	CASSFQGDTQYF	NA	NA	TRBV5-4	TRBJ2-3
TGTGCCAGCAGAATGGACAGGGCTAATCAGCCCCAGCATTTT	CASRMDRANQPQHF	NA	TRBD1	TRBV2	TRBJ1-5
TGTGCCAGTATTATCGGGACAGGGGTCGCGTGGACTGAAGCTTTCTTT	CASIIGTGVAWTEAFF	NA	TRBD1	TRBV19	TRBJ1-1
TGCGCCAGCAGCTTTGGCGTAGGCGGGAGTGGGCGGGAGACCCAGTACTTC	CASSFGVGGSGRETQYF	NA	TRBD2	TRBV5-1	TRBJ2-5
TGTGCCAGCAGCCAAGACAGGGCTCCTGGAAACACCATATATTTT	CASSQDRAPGNTIYF	NA	NA	TRBV4-2	TRBJ1-3
TGTGCCACAAGTGGTAGTAGCGGGGCGGGCCCAGATACGCAGTATTTT	CATSGSSGAGPDTQYF	few	TRBD2	TRBV24-1	TRBJ2-3
TGTGCCAGCAACCCACAGGGGGCCAGGAACACTGAAGCTTTCTTT	CASNPQGARNTEAFF	NA	TRBD1	TRBV6-5	TRBJ1-1
TGTGCCAGCAGCTTGGAGACGGACATGGGTGAGCAGTTCTTC	CASSLETDMGEQFF	NA	NA	TRBV5-8	TRBJ2-1
TGTGCCAGTAGTGACAGGGGTCGTACCTACGAGCAGTACTTC	CASSDRGRTYEQYF	NA	TRBD1	TRBV19	TRBJ2-7
TGTGCCAGCAGCTCCGGGACAGGGGAAGAGACCCAGTACTTC	CASSSGTGEETQYF	NA	TRBD1	TRBV7-9	TRBJ2-5
TGTGCCAGCAGCTTCCATTCAGGGGGGTCTAACGAGCAGTACTTC	CASSFHSGGSNEQYF	NA	NA	TRBV7-2	TRBJ2-7
TGTGCCAGCAGCTTAGCGGTACCGGGGGGCCTAGAGACCCAGTACTTC	CASSLAVPGGLETQYF	once	NA	TRBV7-2	TRBJ2-5
TGCAGCGTTACCCCCCTCCAGCGCACTAACTACGAGCAGTACTTC	CSVTPLQRTNYEQYF	once	NA	TRBV29-1	TRBJ2-7
TGTGCCAGCAGCCAAGATCGGGAGAGGCCCCAGCATTTT	CASSQDRERPQHF	NA	NA	TRBV3-1/TRBV3-2	TRBJ1-5
TGTGCCAGCAGCTTAGGACAGTTAAAGGTCACAGATACGCAGTATTTT	CASSLGQLKVTDTQYF	NA	NA	TRBV7-2	TRBJ2-3
TGCGCCAGCACACAACCGGGACAGGGGGACTATGGCTACACCTTC	CASTQPGQGDYGYTF	NA	TRBD1	TRBV10-2	TRBJ1-2
TGTGCCAGCAGTCAACGACAGGGACCCTATGGCTACACCTTC	CASSQRQGPYGYTF	NA	TRBD1	TRBV27	TRBJ1-2
TGTGCCAGCAGCGGTGGCAATCAGCCCCAGCATTTT	CASSGGNQPQHF	NA	NA	TRBV2	TRBJ1-5
TGTGCCAGCAGCTTGGGATACGGTGCAACTAATGAAAAACTGTTTTTT	CASSLGYGATNEKLFF	NA	NA	TRBV5-8	TRBJ1-4
TGTGCCAGCTCAAGCCCCCTCCACTTT	CASSSPLHF	NA	NA	TRBV2	TRBJ1-6
TGTGCCAGCAGCCGACACGAACCCAATGAGCAGTTCTTC	CASSRHEPNEQFF	NA	NA	TRBV7-6	TRBJ2-1
TGTGCCAGCAGCTTAGCGGTCCGCAGGTCCCACCCAGAAGGCCAGTACTTC	CASSLAVRRSHPEGQYF	NA	NA	TRBV7-6	TRBJ2-5
TGTGCCAGCAGCCTTACTAGGGACAGGACCTACGAGCAGTACTTC	CASSLTRDRTYEQYF	NA	TRBD1	TRBV7-8	TRBJ2-7
TGTGCCAGCACCGTTGGGGTCGGGGGAAATGAAAAACTGTTTTTT	CASTVGVGGNEKLFF	NA	NA	TRBV5-4	TRBJ1-4
TGTGCCAGTAGTATAGAAGGAGGAGGGAGCTCCTACGAGCAGTACTTC	CASSIEGGGSSYEQYF	NA	NA	TRBV19	TRBJ2-7
TGCGCCAGCAGCTTGGAAAGCGGGAGGGCAGATACGCAGTATTTT	CASSLESGRADTQYF	NA	TRBD2	TRBV5-1	TRBJ2-3
TGCAGCGAGCAAACAGGGGGCCAAGAGACCCAGTACTTC	CSEQTGGQETQYF	NA	TRBD1	TRBV29-1	TRBJ2-5
TGTGCCAGCAGGGCGGGACTAGCCCAAGAGACCCAGTACTTC	CASRAGLAQETQYF	NA	TRBD2	TRBV2	TRBJ2-5
TGTGCCAGCAGTGACAGGGAAAATTCACCCCTCCACTTT	CASSDRENSPLHF	NA	NA	TRBV6-1	TRBJ1-6
TGTGCCAGCAGTAACAATATGGGAACAGGCAGCAACACCATATATTTT	CASSNNMGTGSNTIYF	NA	NA	TRBV3-1/TRBV3-2	TRBJ1-3
TGTGTCACCAGTGCGGGACTAGCTACGAATGAGCAGTTCTTC	CVTSAGLATNEQFF	NA	TRBD2	TRBV24-1	TRBJ2-1
TGTGCCAGCAGCCAAGTGGGCGTCTATGGCTACACCTTC	CASSQVGVYGYTF	NA	NA	TRBV3-1/TRBV3-2	TRBJ1-2
TGTGCCAGCAGTGATCCGGGAGGACGGCGACTCTATGGCTACACCTTC	CASSDPGGRRLYGYTF	NA	NA	TRBV6-1	TRBJ1-2
TGTGCCAGCAGCTCCCTGGTGCGGGCCGGGGGGCAGTACTTC	CASSSLVRAGGQYF	NA	NA	TRBV5-5	TRBJ2-7
TGTGCCAGCAGCCCAAGGACAGGGAAGACCGGGGAGCTGTTTTTT	CASSPRTGKTGELFF	few	TRBD1	TRBV7-9	TRBJ2-2
TGTGCCAGCAGCCTGACAGTAAACACTGAAGCTTTCTTT	CASSLTVNTEAFF	NA	NA	TRBV7-3	TRBJ1-1
TGTGCCAGCAGTCCAACAGGGGGACCAGCGCGGAGCCCCCAGTTCTTC	CASSPTGGPARSPQFF	NA	TRBD1	TRBV27	TRBJ2-1
TGTGCCAGCGCGAACAGGGGATTTAATTCACCCCTCCACTTT	CASANRGFNSPLHF	NA	TRBD1	TRBV27	TRBJ1-6
TGTGCCAGCAGCCAAGTTGGGGCTGGCCTAGATACGCAGTATTTT	CASSQVGAGLDTQYF	once	NA	TRBV3-1/TRBV3-2	TRBJ2-3
TGTGCCACCAGCAGGGACAGGGCGAATAATTCACCCCTCCACTTT	CATSRDRANNSPLHF	few	TRBD1	TRBV15	TRBJ1-6
TGTGCCAGCAGGGGAGGGCAAACAGGAAACACCATATATTTT	CASRGGQTGNTIYF	NA	NA	TRBV27	TRBJ1-3
TGTGCCAGCAGCCAGCCAGGGGATTCACCCCTCCACTTT	CASSQPGDSPLHF	NA	NA	TRBV3-1/TRBV3-2	TRBJ1-6
TGCGCCAGCGGCAGGGAGACCCAGTACTTC	CASGRETQYF	NA	NA	TRBV23-1	TRBJ2-5
TGTGCCAGCAGTCTGCTAGCCAGACATGGCGGGGAGCTGTTTTTT	CASSLLARHGGELFF	NA	NA	TRBV2	TRBJ2-2
TGTGCCAGCAGCAGGGGGGGACGGACGTACGACTGGTCTGGGGCCAACGTCCTGACTTTC	CASSRGGRTYDWSGANVLTF	NA	NA	TRBV21-1	TRBJ2-6
TGTGCCAGTAGTCCCGGTGACAGGGGTAACACTGAAGCTTTCTTT	CASSPGDRGNTEAFF	NA	TRBD1	TRBV19	TRBJ1-1
TGTGCCAGCAGCTTAGCCAGGGTCACCGGGGAGCTGTTTTTT	CASSLARVTGELFF	once	NA	TRBV7-9	TRBJ2-2
TGTGCCACCAGCCGGGACATGAGCACAGATACGCAGTATTTT	CATSRDMSTDTQYF	NA	NA	TRBV24-1	TRBJ2-3